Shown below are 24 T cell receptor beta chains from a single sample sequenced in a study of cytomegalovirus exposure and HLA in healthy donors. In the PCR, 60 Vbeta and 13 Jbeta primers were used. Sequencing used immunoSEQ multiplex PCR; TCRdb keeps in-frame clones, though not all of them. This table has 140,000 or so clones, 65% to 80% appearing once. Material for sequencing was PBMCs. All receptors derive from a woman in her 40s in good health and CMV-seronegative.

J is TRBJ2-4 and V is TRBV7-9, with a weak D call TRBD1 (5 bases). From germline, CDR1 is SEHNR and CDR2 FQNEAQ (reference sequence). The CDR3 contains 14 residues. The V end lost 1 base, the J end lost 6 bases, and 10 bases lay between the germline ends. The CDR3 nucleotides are TGTGCCAGCAGCTTAGGGGGCATCAGAAACATTCAGTACTTC. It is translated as CASSLGGIRNIQYF.

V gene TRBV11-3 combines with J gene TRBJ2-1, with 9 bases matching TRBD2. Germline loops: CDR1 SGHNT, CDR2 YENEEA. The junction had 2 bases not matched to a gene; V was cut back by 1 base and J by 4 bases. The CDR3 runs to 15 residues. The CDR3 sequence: CASSLASGEYNEQFF. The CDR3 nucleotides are TGTGCCAGCAGCTTAGCTAGCGGGGAATACAATGAGCAGTTCTTC.

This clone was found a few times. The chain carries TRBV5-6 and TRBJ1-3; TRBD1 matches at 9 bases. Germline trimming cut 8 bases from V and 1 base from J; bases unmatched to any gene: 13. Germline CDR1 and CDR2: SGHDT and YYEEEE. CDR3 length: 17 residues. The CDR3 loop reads CASPGQGIVVSGNTIYF. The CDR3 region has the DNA TGTGCCAGTCCGGGACAGGGAATTGTCGTGTCTGGAAACACCATATATTTT.

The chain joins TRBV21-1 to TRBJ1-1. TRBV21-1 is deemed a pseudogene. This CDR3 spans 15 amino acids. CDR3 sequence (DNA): TGTGCCAGCAGCAAAGGCGCGGGGGTAGGCACTGAAGCTTTCTTT. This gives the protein CASSKGAGVGTEAFF.

The CDR3 spells CASSQAGPGQPGNTIYF. CDR3 nucleotides: TGTGCCAGCAGCCAAGCGGGACCGGGACAGCCTGGAAACACCATATATTTT. The chain couples TRBV4-2 to TRBJ1-3; 7 bases map to TRBD1. With 1 base clipped from V and 2 bases from J, the junction kept 8 bases outside the gene matches. The length of the CDR3 is 17 residues. Germline CDR1 is LGHNA and CDR2 is YNFKEQ.

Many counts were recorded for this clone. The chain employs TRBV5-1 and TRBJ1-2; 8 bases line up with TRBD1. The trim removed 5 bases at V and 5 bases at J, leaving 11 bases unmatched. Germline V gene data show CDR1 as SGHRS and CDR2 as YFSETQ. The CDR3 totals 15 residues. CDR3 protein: CASSPPDRGLYGYTF. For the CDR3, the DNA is TGCGCCAGCAGTCCCCCCGACAGGGGCCTATATGGCTACACCTTC.

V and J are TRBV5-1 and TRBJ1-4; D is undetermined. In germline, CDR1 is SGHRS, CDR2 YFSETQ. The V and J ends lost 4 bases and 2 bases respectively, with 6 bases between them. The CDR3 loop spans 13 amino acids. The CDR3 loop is CASSPGTNEKLFF. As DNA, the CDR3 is TGCGCCAGCAGCCCGGGTACTAATGAAAAACTGTTTTTT.

The CDR3 DNA follows: TGCGCCAGCAGCCAAGATAAAAGCAATCAGCCCCAGCATTTT. It encodes CASSQDKSNQPQHF. The chain joins TRBV4-1 to TRBJ1-5; D unclear. Per germline, CDR1 MGHRA and CDR2 YSYEKL. Trimming removed 0 bases from V and 1 base from J, with 4 bases in between. This CDR3 contains 14 residues.

The CDR3 nucleotides are TGTGCCAGTAGTATGGAGGCGGGGAACTATGGCTACACCTTC. Translation gives CASSMEAGNYGYTF. This rearrangement joins TRBV19 to TRBJ1-2; D call uncertain. Germline assignment: CDR1 LNHDA and CDR2 SQIVND (reference sequence). Trimming stripped 3 bases from V and 2 bases from J, with 10 bases between. There are 14 residues in the CDR3.

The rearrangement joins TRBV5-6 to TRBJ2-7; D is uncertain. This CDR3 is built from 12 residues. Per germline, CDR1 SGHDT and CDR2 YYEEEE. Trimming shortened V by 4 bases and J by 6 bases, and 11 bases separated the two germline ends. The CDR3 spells CASSTPPSEQYF. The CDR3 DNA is TGTGCCAGCAGCACCCCCCCTAGCGAGCAGTACTTC.

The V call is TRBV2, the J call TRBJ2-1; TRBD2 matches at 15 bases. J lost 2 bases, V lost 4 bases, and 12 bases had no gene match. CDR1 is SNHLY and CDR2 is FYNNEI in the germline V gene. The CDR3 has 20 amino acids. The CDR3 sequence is CASSGGLAGGRFRTYNEQFF. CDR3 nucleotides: TGTGCCAGCAGTGGTGGACTAGCGGGAGGGCGTTTTAGAACCTACAATGAGCAGTTCTTC. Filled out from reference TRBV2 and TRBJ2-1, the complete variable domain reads EPEVTQTPSHQVTQMGQEVILRCVPISNHLYFYWYRQILGQKVEFLVSFYNNEISEKSEIFDDQFSVERPDGSNFTLKIRSTKLEDSAMYFCASSGGLAGGRFRTYNEQFFGPGTRLTVL.

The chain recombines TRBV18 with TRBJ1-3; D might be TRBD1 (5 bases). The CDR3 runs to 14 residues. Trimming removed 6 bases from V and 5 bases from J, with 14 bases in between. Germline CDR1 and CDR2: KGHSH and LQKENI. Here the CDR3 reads CASSRNKDRNTIYF. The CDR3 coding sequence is TGTGCCAGCTCTCGTAACAAGGACAGAAACACCATATATTTT.

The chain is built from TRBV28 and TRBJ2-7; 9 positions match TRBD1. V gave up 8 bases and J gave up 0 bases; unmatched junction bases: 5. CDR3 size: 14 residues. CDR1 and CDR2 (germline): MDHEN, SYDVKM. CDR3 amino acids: CASHRGQASYEQYF. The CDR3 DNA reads TGTGCCAGCCACAGGGGGCAGGCCTCCTACGAGCAGTACTTC.

The CDR3 spells CASRAGGSVEQYF. Written as DNA, the CDR3 is TGTGCCAGCAGGGCCGGAGGCTCCGTCGAGCAGTACTTC. The chain links TRBV2 to TRBJ2-7, with D perhaps matching TRBD2 (5 bases). Trimming pared 6 bases from V and 6 bases from J, leaving 15 bases between. This CDR3 is built from 13 residues. The germline CDR1 and CDR2 sequences are SNHLY and FYNNEI.

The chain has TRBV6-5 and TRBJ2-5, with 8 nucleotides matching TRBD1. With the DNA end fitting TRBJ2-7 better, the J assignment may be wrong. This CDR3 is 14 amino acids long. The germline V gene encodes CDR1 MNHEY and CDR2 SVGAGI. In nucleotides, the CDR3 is TGTGCCAGCAGCGCCACAGGGGGTATGAACGAGCAGTACTTC. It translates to CASSATGGMNEQYF.

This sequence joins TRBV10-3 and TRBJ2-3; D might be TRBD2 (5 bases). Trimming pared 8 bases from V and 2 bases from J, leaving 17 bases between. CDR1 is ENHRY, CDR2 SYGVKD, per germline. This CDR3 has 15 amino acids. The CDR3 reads CAISKGSGYTDTQYF. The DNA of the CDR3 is TGTGCCATCTCCAAAGGGAGCGGATACACAGATACGCAGTATTTT.

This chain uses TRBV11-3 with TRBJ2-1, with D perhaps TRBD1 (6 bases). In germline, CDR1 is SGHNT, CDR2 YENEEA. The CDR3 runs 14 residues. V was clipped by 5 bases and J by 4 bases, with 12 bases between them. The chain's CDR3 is CASSRMGHYNEQFF. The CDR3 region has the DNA TGTGCCAGCAGCCGAATGGGACATTACAATGAGCAGTTCTTC.

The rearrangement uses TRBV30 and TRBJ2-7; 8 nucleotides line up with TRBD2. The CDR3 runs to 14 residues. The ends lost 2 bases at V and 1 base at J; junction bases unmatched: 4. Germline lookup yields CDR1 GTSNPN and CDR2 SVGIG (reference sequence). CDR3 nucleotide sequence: TGTGCCTGGAGTCGCGGGGGGCGTTCCTACGAGCAGTACTTC. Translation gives CAWSRGGRSYEQYF.

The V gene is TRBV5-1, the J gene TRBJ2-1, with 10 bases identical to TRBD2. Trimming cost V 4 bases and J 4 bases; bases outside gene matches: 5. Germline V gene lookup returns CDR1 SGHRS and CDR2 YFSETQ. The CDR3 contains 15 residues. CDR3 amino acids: CASSPGTSVYNEQFF. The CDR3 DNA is TGCGCCAGCAGCCCCGGGACTAGCGTATACAATGAGCAGTTCTTC.

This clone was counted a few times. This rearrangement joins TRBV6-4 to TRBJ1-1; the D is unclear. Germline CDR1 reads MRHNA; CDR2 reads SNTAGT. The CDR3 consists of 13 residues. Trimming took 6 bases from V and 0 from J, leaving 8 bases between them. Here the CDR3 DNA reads TGTGCCAGCAGCCCGGTGGTGAACACTGAAGCTTTCTTT. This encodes CASSPVVNTEAFF.

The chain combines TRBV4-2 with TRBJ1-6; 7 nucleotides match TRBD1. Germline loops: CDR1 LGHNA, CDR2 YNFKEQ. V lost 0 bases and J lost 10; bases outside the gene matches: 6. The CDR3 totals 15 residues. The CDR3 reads CASSQDEGGGSPLHF. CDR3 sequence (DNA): TGTGCCAGCAGCCAAGACGAAGGGGGCGGCTCACCCCTCCACTTT.

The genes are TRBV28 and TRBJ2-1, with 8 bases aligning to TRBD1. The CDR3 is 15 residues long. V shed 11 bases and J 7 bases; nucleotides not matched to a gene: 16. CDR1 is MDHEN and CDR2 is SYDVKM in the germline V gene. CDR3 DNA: TGTGCCTGCGCGATTATCGGGACAGGTTTTAATGAGCAGTTCTTC. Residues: CACAIIGTGFNEQFF.

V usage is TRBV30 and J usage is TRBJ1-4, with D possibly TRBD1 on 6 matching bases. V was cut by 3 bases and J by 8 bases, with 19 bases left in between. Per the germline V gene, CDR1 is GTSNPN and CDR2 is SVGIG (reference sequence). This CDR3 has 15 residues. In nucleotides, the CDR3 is TGTGCCTGGAGCGGGGATTGGGCAGGGGAAGAAAAACTGTTTTTT. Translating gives CAWSGDWAGEEKLFF.

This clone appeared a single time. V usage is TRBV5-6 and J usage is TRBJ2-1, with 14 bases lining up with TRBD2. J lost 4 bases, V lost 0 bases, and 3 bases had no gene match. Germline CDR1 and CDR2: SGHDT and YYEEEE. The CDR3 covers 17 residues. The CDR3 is CASSLVTSGRGYNEQFF. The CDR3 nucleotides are TGTGCCAGCAGCTTGGTGACTAGCGGGAGGGGATACAATGAGCAGTTCTTC.